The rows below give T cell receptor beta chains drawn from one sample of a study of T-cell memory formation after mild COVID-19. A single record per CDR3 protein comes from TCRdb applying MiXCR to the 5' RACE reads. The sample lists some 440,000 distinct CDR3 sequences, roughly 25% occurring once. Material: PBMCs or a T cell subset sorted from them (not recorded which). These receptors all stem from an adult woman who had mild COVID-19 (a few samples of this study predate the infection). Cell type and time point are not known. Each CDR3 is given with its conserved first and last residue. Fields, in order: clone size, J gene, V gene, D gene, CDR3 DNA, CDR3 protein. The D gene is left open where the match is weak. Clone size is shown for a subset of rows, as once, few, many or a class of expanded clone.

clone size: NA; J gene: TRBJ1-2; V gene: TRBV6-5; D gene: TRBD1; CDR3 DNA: TGTGCCAGCAGCCGCCAAGGACAGGGCGGTGGTTCTCATGGCTACACCTTC; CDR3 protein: CASSRQGQGGGSHGYTF
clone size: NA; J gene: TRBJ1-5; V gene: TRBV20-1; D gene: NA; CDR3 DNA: TGCAGTGCCGACGAAGGCCCTACCTATAGCAATCAGCCCCAGCATTTT; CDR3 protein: CSADEGPTYSNQPQHF
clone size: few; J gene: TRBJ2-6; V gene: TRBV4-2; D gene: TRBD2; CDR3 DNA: TGTGCCAGCAGCACCATAACCGGGGGACTAGCTGGGGCCAACGTCCTGACTTTC; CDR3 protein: CASSTITGGLAGANVLTF
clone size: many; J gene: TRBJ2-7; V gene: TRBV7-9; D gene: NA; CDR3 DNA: TGTGCCAGCAGCCGACTAGGCCCCTACGAGCAGTACTTC; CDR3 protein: CASSRLGPYEQYF
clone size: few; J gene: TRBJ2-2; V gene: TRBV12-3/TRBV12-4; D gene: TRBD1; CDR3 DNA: TGTGCCAGCAGCCTAACTTGGGACAGCGCGAACACCGGGGAGCTGTTTTTT; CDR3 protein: CASSLTWDSANTGELFF
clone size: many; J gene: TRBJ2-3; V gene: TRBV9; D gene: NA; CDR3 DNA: TGTGCCAGCAGCGTAGGACACAGGACCAGCACAGATACGCAGTATTTT; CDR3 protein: CASSVGHRTSTDTQYF
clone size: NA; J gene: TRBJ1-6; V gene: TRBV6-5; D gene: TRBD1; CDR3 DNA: TGTGCCAGCAGTTATTCAGGGGGGGGTGAGGATTCACCCCTCCACTTT; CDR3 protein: CASSYSGGGEDSPLHF
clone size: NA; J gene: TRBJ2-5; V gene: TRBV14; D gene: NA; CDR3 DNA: TGTGCCAGCAGCCAAGGTCGCTACCGGGGAGTGTACTTC; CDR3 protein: CASSQGRYRGVYF
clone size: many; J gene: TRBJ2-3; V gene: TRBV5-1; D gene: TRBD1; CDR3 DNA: TGTGCCAGCAGCCGGGGACAGGGATCGGATACGCAGTATTTT; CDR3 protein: CASSRGQGSDTQYF
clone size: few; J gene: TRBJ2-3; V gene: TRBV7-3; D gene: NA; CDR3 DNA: TGTGCCAGCAGCTCACCGATCAGGGGAGATACGCAGTATTTT; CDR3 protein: CASSSPIRGDTQYF
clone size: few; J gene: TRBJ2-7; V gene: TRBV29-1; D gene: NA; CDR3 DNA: TGCAGCGTCTTGTTCAGCGGTTTCTACGAGCAGTACTTC; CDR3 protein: CSVLFSGFYEQYF
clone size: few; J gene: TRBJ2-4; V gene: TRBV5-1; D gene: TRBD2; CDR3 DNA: TGCGCCAGCAGCGACGACCGCAGCTCGGGAGGCCAACGAGCCAAAAACATTCAGTACTTC; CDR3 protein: CASSDDRSSGGQRAKNIQYF
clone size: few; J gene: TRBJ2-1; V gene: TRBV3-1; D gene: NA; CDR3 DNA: TGTGCCAGCAGTTTACTTTGGACGGGTCACAATGAGCAGTTCTTC; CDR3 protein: CASSLLWTGHNEQFF
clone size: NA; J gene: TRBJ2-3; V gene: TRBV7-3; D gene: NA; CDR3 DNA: TGTGCCAGCAGCAGGGAGCGGGCACGAACAGATACGCAGTATTTT; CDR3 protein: CASSRERARTDTQYF
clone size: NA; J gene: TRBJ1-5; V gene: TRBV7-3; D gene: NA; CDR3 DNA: TGTGCCAGCGGGTCGCAAAGCCATCAGCCCCAGCATTTT; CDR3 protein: CASGSQSHQPQHF
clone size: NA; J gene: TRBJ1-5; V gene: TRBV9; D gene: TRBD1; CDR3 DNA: TGTGCCAGCAGCCCCGGGAGGCAGGGGGTAAATCAGCCCCAGCATTTT; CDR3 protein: CASSPGRQGVNQPQHF
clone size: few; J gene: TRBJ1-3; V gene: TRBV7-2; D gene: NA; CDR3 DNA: TGTGCCAGCAGCTTAAAGGGGCTAGGAAACACCATATATTTT; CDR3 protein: CASSLKGLGNTIYF
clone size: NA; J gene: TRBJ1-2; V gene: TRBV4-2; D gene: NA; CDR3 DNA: TGTGCCAGCAGCCAAGATCCCGGGGTCGGCTACACCTTC; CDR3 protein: CASSQDPGVGYTF
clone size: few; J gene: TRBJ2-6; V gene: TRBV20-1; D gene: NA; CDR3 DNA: TGCAGTGCCTATGATGTCTCTGGGGCCAACGTCCTGACTTTC; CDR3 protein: CSAYDVSGANVLTF
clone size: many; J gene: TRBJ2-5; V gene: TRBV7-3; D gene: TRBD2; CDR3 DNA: TGTGCCAGCAGCTTATCGGGACTAGCGGAGACCCAGTACTTC; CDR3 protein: CASSLSGLAETQYF
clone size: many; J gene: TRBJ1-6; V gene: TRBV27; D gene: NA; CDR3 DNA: TGTGCCAGCAGTTTAAACCCCGCGAATTCACCCCTCCACTTT; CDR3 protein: CASSLNPANSPLHF
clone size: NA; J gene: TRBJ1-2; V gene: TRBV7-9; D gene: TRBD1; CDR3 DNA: TGTGCCAGCAGCCAACGGGACAGGGCTTTCTATGGCTACACCTTC; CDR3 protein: CASSQRDRAFYGYTF
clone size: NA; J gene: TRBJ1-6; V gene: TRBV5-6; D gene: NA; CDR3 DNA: TGTGCCAGCAGCCTACTCTCTGGGGACGGCAATAATTCACCCCTCCACTTT; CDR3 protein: CASSLLSGDGNNSPLHF
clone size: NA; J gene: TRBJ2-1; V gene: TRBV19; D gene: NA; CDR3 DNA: TGTGCCAGTAGCCCTGGGGGGACGACAGAGCGGAGGGCGAATGAGCAGTTCTTC; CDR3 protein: CASSPGGTTERRANEQFF
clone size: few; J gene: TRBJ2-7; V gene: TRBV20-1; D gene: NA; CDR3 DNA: TGCAGTGCTAGAACCGGGAGACCCTACGAGCAGTACTTC; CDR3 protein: CSARTGRPYEQYF
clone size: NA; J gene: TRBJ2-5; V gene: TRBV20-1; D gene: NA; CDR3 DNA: TGCAGTGCTAGAGAGGGCCTAGGAAAGAGTTTGACCCAGTACTTC; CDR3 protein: CSAREGLGKSLTQYF
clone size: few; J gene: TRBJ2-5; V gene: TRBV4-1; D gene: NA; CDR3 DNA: TGCGCCAGCAGCACCCGGACTAACCAAGAGACCCAGTACTTC; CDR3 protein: CASSTRTNQETQYF
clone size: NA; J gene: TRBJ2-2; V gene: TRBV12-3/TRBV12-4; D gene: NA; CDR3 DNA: TGTGCCAGCAGCCCCGGGACCCCCCTCACCGGGGAGCTGTTTTTT; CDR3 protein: CASSPGTPLTGELFF
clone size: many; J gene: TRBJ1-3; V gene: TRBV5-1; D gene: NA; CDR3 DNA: TGCGCCAGCAGCTTGGCCTCTACAGCGTCCTCTGGAAACACCATATATTTT; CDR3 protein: CASSLASTASSGNTIYF
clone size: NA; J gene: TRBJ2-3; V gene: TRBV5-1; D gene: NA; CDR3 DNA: TGCGCCAGCAGCTTCTGGTCCACAGATACGCAGTATTTT; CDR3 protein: CASSFWSTDTQYF
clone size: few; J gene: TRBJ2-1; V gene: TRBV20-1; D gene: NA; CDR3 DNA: TGCAGTGCACAGGAGGCGGGGTTCAACAATGAGCAGTTCTTC; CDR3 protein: CSAQEAGFNNEQFF
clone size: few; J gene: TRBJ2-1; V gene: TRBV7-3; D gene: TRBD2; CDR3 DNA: TGTGCCAGCAGCTTAGAACTAGCGGGTAACAATGAGCAGTTCTTC; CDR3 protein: CASSLELAGNNEQFF
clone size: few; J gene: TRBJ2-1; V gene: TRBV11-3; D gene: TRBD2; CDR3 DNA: TGTGCCAGCAGGGAAACTAGCGGTTACAATGAGCAGTTCTTC; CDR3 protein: CASRETSGYNEQFF
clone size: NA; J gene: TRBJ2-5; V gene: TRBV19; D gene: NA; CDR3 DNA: TGTGCCAGTTCCCAAGTAGGCCAAGAGACCCAGTACTTC; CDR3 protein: CASSQVGQETQYF
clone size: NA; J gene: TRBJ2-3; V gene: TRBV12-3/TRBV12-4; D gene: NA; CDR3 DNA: TGTGCCAGCAGTGAAGCTTACACAGATACGCAGTATTTT; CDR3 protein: CASSEAYTDTQYF
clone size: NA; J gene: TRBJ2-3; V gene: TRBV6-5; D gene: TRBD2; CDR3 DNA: TGTGCCAGCAGTCAGCGGGAGGGAGCGTATACGCAGTATTTT; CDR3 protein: CASSQREGAYTQYF
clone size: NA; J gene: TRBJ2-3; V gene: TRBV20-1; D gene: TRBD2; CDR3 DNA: TGCAGTGCTAGGGAGGGACTAGCGGGGGGAAGGTGGGACCCAGATACGCAGTATTTT; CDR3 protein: CSAREGLAGGRWDPDTQYF
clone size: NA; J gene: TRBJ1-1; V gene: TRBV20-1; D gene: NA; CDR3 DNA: TGCAGTGCTAGAGAAGGAGGGTCGACCACTGAAGCTTTCTTT; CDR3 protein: CSAREGGSTTEAFF
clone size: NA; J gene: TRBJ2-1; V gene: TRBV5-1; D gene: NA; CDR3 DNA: TGCGCCAGCAGCGAGCAGGGCCTGTCCTACAATGAGCAGTTCTTC; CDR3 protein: CASSEQGLSYNEQFF
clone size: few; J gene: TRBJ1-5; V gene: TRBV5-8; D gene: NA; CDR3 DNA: TGTGCCAGCAGCTTGTTTCTGGAGCCCCAGCATTTT; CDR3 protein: CASSLFLEPQHF
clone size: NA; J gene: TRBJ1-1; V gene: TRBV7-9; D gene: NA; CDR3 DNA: TGTGCCAGCAGCTTGGAATGGAGGAACACTGAAGCTTTCTTT; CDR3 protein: CASSLEWRNTEAFF
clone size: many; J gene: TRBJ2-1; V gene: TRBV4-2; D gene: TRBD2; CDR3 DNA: TGTGCCAGCAGCGGAAGCGGGGGCCTCTCGAATGAGCAGTTCTTC; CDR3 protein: CASSGSGGLSNEQFF
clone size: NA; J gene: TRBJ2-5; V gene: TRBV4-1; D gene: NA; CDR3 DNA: TGCGCCAGCAGCCAAGCCCTTTTGGAGACCCAGTACTTC; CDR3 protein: CASSQALLETQYF
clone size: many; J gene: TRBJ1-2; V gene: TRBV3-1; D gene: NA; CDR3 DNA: TGTGCCAGCGGTCCTAATCGTGGCTACACCTTC; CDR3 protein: CASGPNRGYTF
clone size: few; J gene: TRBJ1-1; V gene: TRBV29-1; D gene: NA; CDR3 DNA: TGCAGCGTTCGCACAGGGAAGAGGGCTGACACTGAAGCTTTCTTT; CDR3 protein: CSVRTGKRADTEAFF
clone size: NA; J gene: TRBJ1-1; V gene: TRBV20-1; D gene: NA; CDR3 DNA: TGCAGTGCTAGGGGATCATCAGTGAACACTGAAGCTTTCTTT; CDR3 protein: CSARGSSVNTEAFF
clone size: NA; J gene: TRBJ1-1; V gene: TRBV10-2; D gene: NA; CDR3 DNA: TGCGCCAGCAGTCCCGTGGGGCCAAATGAAGCTTTCTTT; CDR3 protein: CASSPVGPNEAFF
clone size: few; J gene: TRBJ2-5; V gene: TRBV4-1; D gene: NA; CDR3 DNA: TGCGCCAGCAGCCAAGATCGGCTGGCCCAAGAGACCCAGTACTTC; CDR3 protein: CASSQDRLAQETQYF
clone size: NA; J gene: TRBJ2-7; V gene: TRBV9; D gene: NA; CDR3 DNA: TGTGCCAGCAGCGAAGGACTCCAACACAAGACCTACGAGCAGTACTTC; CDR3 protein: CASSEGLQHKTYEQYF
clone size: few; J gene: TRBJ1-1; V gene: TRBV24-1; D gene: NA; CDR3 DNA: TGTGCCACCAGTGATCCAGGGACACCGCATGAAGCTTTCTTT; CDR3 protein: CATSDPGTPHEAFF
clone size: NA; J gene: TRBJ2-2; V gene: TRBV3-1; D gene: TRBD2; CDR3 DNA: TGTGCCAGCAGCCAAGATCTGGCTAGCGGGGGGGAGCTGTTTTTT; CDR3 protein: CASSQDLASGGELFF
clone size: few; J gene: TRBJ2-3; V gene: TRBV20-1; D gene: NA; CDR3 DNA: TGCAGTGCCGGTCCCGGAGATACGCAGTATTTT; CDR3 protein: CSAGPGDTQYF
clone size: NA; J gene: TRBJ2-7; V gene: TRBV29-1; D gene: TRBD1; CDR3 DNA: TGCAGCGTTGCGGGACAGGCATCCTACGAGCAGTACTTC; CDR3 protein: CSVAGQASYEQYF
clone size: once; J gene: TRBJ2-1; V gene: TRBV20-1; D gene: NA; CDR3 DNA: TGCAGTGCTCCCATCCCCCGGCGGCGGGGCTACAATGAGCAGTTCTTC; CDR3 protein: CSAPIPRRRGYNEQFF
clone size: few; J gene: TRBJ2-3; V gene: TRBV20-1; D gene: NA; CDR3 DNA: TGCAGTGCTAAGGGCCCCAGAGCAGATACGCAGTATTTT; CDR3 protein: CSAKGPRADTQYF
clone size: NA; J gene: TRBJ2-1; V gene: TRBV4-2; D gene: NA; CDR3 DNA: TGTGCCAGCAGCCAAAGAAAGACTCGCGGGAAGATCTCCTACAATGAGCAGTTCTTC; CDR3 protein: CASSQRKTRGKISYNEQFF
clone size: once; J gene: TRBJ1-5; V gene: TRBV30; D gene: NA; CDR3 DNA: TGTGCCTGGAGTGTGGCTGGGGGAGGGCCCCAGCATTTT; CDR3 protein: CAWSVAGGGPQHF
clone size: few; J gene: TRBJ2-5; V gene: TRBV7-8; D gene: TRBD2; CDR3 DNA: TGTGCCAGCAGCTTTATGACTAGCGGGCCGAGGACCCAGTACTTC; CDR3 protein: CASSFMTSGPRTQYF
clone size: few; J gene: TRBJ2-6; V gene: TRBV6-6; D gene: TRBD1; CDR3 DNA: TGTGCCAGCGTCCTAAGCACCGGGACAGGAGTATACTCTGGGGCCAACGTCCTGACTTTC; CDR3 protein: CASVLSTGTGVYSGANVLTF